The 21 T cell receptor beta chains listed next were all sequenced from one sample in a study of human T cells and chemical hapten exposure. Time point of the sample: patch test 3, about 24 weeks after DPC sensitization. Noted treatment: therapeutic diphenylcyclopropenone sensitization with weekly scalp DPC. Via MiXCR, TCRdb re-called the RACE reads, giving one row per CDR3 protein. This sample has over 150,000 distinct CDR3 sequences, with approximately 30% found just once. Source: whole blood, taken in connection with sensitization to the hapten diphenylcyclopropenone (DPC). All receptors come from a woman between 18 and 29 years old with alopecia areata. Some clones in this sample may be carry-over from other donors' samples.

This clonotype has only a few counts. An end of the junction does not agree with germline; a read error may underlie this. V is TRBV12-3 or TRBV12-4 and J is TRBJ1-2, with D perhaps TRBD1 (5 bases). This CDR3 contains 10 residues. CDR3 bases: TGTGCCAGCGGTAAGGGACGGACGGAGTTC. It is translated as CASGKGRTEF.

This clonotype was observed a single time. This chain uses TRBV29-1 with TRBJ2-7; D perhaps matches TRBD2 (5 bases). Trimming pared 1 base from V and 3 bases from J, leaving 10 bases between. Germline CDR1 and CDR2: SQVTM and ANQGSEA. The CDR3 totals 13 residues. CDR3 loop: CSVEAGENYEQYF. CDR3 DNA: TGCAGCGTTGAAGCCGGGGAGAACTACGAGCAGTACTTC.

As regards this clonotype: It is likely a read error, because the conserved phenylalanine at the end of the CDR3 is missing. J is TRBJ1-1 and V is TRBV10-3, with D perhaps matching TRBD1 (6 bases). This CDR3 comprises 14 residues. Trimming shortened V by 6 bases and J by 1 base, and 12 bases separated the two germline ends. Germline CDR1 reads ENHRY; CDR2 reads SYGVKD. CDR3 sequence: CAIRGGTTNTEAFS. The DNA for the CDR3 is TGTGCCATCAGGGGAGGGACAACGAACACTGAAGCTTTCTCT.

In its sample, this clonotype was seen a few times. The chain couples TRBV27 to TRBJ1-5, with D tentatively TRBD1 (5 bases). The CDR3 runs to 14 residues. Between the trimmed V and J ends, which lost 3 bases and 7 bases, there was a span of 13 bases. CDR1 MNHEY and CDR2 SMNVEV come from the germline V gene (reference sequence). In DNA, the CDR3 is TGTGCCAGCAGTTTGCGCGGGCAGGGACAGCCCCAGCATTTT. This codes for CASSLRGQGQPQHF.

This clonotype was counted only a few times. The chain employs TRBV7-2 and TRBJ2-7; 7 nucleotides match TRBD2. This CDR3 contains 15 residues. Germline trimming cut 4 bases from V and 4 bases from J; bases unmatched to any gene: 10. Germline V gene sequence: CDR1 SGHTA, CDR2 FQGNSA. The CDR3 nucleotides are TGTGCCAGCAGCTATATCGCTAGCGGAGGTTACGAGCAGTACTTC. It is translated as CASSYIASGGYEQYF.

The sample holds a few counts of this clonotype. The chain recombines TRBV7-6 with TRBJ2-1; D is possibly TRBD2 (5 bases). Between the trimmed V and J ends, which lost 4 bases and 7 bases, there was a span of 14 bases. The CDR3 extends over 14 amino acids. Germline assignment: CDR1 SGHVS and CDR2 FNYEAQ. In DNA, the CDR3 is TGTGCCAGCAGCTCTTCATCCCGGGGAAATGAGCAGTTCTTC. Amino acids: CASSSSSRGNEQFF.

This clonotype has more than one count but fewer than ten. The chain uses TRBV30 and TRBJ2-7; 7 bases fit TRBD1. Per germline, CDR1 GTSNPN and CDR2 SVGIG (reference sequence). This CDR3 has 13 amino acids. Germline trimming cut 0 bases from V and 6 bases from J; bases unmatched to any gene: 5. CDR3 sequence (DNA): TGTGCCTGGAGTGTTAAGACAGGGAGCGAGCAGTACTTC. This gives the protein CAWSVKTGSEQYF.

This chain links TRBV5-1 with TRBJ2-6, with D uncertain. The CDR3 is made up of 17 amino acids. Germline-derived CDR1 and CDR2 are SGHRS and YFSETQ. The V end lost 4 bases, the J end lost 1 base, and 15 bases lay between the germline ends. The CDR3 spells CASSPRVQRSGANVLTF. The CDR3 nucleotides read TGCGCCAGCAGCCCTCGAGTGCAACGTTCTGGGGCCAACGTCCTGACTTTC.

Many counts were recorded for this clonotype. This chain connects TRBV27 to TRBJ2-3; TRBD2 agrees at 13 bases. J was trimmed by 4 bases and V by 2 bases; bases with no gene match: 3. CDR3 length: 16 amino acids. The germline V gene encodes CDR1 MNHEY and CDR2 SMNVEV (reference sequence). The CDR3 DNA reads TGTGCCAGCAGTTTAAGGACTAGCGGGAGAGCAGATACGCAGTATTTT. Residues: CASSLRTSGRADTQYF.

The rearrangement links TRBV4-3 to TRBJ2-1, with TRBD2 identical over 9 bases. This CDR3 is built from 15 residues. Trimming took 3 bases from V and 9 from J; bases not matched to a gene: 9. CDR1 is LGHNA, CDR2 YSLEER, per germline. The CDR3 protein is CASSQLAGISSEQFF. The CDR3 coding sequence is TGCGCCAGCAGCCAGCTAGCGGGGATTTCCAGTGAGCAGTTCTTC.

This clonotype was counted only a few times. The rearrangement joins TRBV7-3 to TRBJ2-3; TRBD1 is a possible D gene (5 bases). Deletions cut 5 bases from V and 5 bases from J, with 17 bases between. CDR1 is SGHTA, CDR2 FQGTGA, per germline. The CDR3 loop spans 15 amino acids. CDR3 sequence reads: CASSAVRTTQDTQYF. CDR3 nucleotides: TGTGCCAGCAGCGCCGTCAGGACAACTCAAGATACGCAGTATTTT.

The CDR3 sequence: CASSDYFYEQYF. In DNA, the CDR3 is TGTGCCAGCAGCGACTATTTTTACGAGCAGTACTTC. The chain recombines TRBV11-2 with TRBJ2-7; TRBD2 is a possible D gene (5 bases). Germline loops: CDR1 SGHAT, CDR2 FQNNGV. V was clipped by 5 bases and J by 4 bases, with 9 bases between them. CDR3 size: 12 residues.

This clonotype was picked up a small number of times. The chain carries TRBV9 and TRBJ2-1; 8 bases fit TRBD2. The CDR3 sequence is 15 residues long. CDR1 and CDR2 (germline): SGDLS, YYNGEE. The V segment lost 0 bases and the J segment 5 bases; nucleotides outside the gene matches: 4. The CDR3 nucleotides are TGTGCCAGCAGCGTAGAGCGGGGGACGGACAATGAGCAGTTCTTC. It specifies CASSVERGTDNEQFF.

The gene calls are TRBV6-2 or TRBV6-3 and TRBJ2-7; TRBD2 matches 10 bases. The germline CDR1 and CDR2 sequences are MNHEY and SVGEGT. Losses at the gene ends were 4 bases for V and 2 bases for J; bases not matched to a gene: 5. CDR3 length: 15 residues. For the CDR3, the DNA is TGTGCCAGCAGTTTCCCGCTAGCGGGAGCCTACGAGCAGTACTTC. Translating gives CASSFPLAGAYEQYF.

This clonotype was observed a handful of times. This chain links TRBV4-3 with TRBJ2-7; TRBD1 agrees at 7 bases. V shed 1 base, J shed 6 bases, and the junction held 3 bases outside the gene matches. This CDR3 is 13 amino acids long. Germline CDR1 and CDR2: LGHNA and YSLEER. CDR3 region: CASSQAQGFEQYF. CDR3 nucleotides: TGCGCCAGCAGCCAAGCACAGGGGTTCGAGCAGTACTTC.

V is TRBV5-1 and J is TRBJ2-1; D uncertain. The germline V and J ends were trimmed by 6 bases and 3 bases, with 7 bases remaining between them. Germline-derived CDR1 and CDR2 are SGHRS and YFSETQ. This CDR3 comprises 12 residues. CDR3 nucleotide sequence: TGCGCCAGCACTCCCGACTACAATGAGCAGTTCTTC. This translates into CASTPDYNEQFF.

CDR3 sequence (DNA): TGCGCCAGCAGCTTGGCCGGGGGAGGGGGCTACAATGAGCAGTTCTTC. It encodes CASSLAGGGGYNEQFF. The chain has TRBV5-1 and TRBJ2-1; D is perhaps TRBD2 (7 bases). From germline, CDR1 is SGHRS and CDR2 YFSETQ. The CDR3 loop spans 16 amino acids. The germline V and J ends were trimmed by 0 bases and 3 bases, with 13 bases remaining between them. Full variable domain (remainder filled in from reference TRBV5-1 and TRBJ2-1): KAGVTQTPRYLIKTRGQQVTLSCSPISGHRSVSWYQQTPGQGLQFLFEYFSETQRNKGNFPGRFSGRQFSNSRSEMNVSTLELGDSALYLCASSLAGGGGYNEQFFGPGTRLTVL.

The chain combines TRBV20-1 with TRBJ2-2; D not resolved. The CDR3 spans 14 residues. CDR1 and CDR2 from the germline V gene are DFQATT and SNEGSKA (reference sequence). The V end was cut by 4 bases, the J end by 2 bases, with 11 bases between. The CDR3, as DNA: TGCAGTGCTAAAACAAAGGGAAACACCGGGGAGCTGTTTTTT. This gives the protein CSAKTKGNTGELFF.

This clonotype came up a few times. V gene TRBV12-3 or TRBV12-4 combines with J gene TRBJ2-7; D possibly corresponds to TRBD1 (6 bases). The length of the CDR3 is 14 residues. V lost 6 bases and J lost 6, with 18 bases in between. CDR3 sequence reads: CASSLTGLLGEQYF. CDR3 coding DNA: TGTGCCAGCAGCTTAACAGGGCTTTTAGGCGAGCAGTACTTC.

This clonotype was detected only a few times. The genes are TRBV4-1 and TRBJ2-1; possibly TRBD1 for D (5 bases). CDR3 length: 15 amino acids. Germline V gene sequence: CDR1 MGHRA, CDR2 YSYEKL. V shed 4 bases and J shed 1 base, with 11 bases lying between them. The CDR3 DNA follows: TGCGCCAGCAGCCCAAAGTCAGGGTCCTACAATGAGCAGTTCTTC. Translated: CASSPKSGSYNEQFF.

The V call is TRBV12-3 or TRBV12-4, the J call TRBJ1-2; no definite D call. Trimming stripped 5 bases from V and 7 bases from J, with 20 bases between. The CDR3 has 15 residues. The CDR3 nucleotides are TGTGCCAGCAGTCCTGGGCGAGCTTCACCCCTTGGCTACACCTTC. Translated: CASSPGRASPLGYTF.